Included here is one T cell receptor (beta chain) sequence, with context. Its cognate antigen is unknown. A single base separates this from a much larger clone, so it may be a read error. The source of the sample is a study of T cells in Graves' hyperthyroidism and ophthalmopathy. The study's findings and limits: Appearing also in blood were most of the thyroid clonotypes expanded above 0.001. Ophthalmopathy was distinguished from stable hyperthyroidism by 13 V-J signatures.

Exclusion of patients followed from uncontrolled infection, other autoimmune disease, pregnancy or lactation. There were TCR beta CDR3 regions amplified from RNA transcripts. TCR CDR3 underwent first-round RT-PCR with the HTBI primer set. Using its own MiXCR run on the multiplex PCR reads, TCRdb lists one record per CDR3 protein. The sample holds hundreds of thousands of distinct CDR3 sequences; just under 45% are singletons and the top ten take 7% to 7.5%. CDR3 size: 12 residues. This sequence joins TRBV5-2 and TRBJ1-2. TRBV5-2 is annotated as a pseudogene. The TCR originated in an adult man with Graves' disease, either hyperthyroidism or ophthalmopathy (not recorded which). Sequencing was done on a sample of peripheral blood or thyroid tissue (not recorded which). CDR3 nucleotide sequence: TGTGCCAGCCACTATTCGGCGGAAGGCTACGCCTTC. Translated, it gives CASHYSAEGYAF.